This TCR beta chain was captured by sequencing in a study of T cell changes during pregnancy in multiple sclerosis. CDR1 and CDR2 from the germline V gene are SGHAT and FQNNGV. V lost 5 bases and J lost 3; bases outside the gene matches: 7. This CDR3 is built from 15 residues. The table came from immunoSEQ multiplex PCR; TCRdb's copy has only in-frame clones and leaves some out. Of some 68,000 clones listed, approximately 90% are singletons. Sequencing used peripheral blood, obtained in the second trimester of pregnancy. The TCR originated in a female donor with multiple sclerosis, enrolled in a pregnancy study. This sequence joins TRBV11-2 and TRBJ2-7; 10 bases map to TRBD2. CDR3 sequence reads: CASSALSGRVYEQYF. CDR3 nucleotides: TGTGCCAGCAGCGCTTTGAGCGGGAGGGTCTACGAGCAGTACTTC.